This entry features one T cell receptor beta chain sequence. Its antigen target is currently unknown. No much larger clone is present one base from it, and per-base qualities are unavailable. Trimming accounts for 0 bases at V and 2 bases at J, while the number of junction bases matched to no gene is 4. CDR1 and CDR2, looked up from the germline V gene (reference sequence), are MNHEY and SMNVEV. From cysteine to phenylalanine, the CDR3 is 15 amino acids long. The CDR3 DNA has 45 bases and is translated from base 1. The data belong to a study of T cell changes during pregnancy in multiple sclerosis (dated by TCRdb to between 2018 and 2020). Notes on the research overall: The study looked at changes in the T cell repertoire across pregnancy in women with multiple sclerosis.

Receptor amplification or capture employed the immunoSEQ multiplex PCR assay. The immuneACCESS repertoire file appears here via TCRdb, limited to in-frame rearrangements. These files lack a portion of the clones; in checked studies, under half of the deficit traces to unresolved V genes, and the cause of the others is not known. This sample has about 30,000 clones in its table, and 70% to 90% of those were observed once. Together, the top ten hold 6.5% to 7% of the sample. The TCR comes from a female donor with multiple sclerosis, enrolled in a pregnancy study. The sample in question was CD8+ T cells from peripheral blood mononuclear cells, obtained in the second trimester of pregnancy. The receptor chain draws on TRBV27 and TRBJ2-7, with 7 bases in between that match TRBD2. The CDR3 loop reads CASSLSGGGTYEQYF. The nucleotide sequence reads as follows: TGTGCCAGCAGTTTATCTGGGGGAGGGACCTACGAGCAGTACTTC.